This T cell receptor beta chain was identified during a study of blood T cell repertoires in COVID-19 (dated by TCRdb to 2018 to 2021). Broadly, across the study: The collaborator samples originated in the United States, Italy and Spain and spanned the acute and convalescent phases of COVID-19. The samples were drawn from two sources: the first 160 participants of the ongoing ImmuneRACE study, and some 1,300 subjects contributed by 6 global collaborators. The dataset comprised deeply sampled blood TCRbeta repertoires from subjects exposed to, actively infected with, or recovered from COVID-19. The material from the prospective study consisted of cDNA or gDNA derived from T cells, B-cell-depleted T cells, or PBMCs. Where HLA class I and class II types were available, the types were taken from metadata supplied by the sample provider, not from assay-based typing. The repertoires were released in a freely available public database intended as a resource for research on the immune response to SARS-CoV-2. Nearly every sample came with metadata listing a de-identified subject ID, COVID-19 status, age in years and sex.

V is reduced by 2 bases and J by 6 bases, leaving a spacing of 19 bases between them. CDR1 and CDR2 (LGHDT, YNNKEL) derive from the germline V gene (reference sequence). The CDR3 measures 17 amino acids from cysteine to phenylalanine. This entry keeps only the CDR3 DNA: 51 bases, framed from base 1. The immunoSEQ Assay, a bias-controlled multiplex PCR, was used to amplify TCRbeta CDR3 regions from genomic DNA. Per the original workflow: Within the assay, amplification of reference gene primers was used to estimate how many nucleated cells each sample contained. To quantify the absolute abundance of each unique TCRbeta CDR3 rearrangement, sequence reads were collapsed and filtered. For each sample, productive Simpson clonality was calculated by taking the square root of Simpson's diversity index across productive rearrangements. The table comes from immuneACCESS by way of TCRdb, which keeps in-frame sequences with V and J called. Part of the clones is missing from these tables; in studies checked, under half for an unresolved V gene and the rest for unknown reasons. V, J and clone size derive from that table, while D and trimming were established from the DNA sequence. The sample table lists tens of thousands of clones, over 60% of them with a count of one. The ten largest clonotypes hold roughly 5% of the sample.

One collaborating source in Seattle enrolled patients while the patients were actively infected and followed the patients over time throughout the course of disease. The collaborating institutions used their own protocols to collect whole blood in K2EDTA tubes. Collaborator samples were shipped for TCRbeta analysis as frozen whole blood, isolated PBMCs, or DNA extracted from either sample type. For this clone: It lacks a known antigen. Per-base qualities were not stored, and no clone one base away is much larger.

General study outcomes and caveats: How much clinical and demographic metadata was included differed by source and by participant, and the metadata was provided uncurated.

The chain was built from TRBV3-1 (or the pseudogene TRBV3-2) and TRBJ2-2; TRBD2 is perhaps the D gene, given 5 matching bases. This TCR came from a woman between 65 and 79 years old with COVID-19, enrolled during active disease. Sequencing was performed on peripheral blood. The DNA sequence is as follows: TGTGCCAGCAGCCAATGCCGGGGAAGCTATCGGGCCGGGGAGCTGTTTTTT. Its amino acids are CASSQCRGSYRAGELFF.